The 32 T cell receptor beta chains presented below share a single source sample, sequenced in a study of read filtering for tumor transcriptome and immune sequencing. From roughly 390 ng of RNA, a library with molecular barcoded alpha/delta and beta/gamma adaptors was made. TCRdb reanalysed the reads using MiXCR and keeps one entry per CDR3 protein. The profile shows approximately 20,000 distinct CDR3 sequences, roughly 13% of them singletons. Sequencing was performed on a population of CD138-negative cells sorted from bone marrow. Every receptor here comes from a donor at least 40 years old with multiple myeloma.

This clonotype was recorded at least ten times. This rearrangement joins TRBV6-5 to TRBJ2-1, with TRBD1 matching over 8 bases. Germline assignment: CDR1 MNHEY and CDR2 SVGAGI. Trimming took 5 bases from V and 1 from J; bases not matched to a gene: 10. The CDR3 extends over 17 amino acids. This CDR3 reads CASSPTTTGASYNEQFF. The CDR3 DNA follows: TGTGCCAGCAGTCCTACCACGACAGGGGCGTCCTACAATGAGCAGTTCTTC.

This clonotype was seen at least ten times. The chain carries TRBV4-1 and TRBJ2-1; D tentatively fits TRBD1 or TRBD2 (6 bases each). The CDR3 is made up of 15 amino acids. V shed 5 bases and J shed 5 bases, with 16 bases lying between them. From germline, CDR1 is MGHRA and CDR2 YSYEKL. The CDR3 spells CASSWEDRGNNEQFF. The CDR3 DNA follows: TGCGCCAGCAGCTGGGAGGACAGAGGTAACAATGAGCAGTTCTTC.

The chain employs TRBV6-1 and TRBJ2-2, with a tentative D call TRBD2 (5 bases). There are 15 residues in the CDR3. V lost 6 bases and J lost 3, with 14 bases in between. Germline V lookup: CDR1 MNHNS, CDR2 SASEGT. The CDR3 DNA sequence: TGTGCCAGCAGCGCCGGGGTCGGGGACACCGGGGAGCTGTTTTTT. It specifies CASSAGVGDTGELFF.

The sample holds a few counts of this clonotype. The rearrangement uses TRBV5-5 and TRBJ1-2, with unresolved D. The germline V and J ends were trimmed by 3 bases and 6 bases, with 18 bases remaining between them. CDR1 and CDR2 (germline): SGHKS, YYEKEE (reference sequence). This CDR3 is built from 15 residues. The CDR3 here is CASSWFLRVIDGYTF. The CDR3 DNA reads as TGTGCCAGCAGCTGGTTTCTGCGGGTTATCGATGGCTACACCTTC.

In its sample, this clonotype was seen many times. The chain carries TRBV19 and TRBJ2-1; D gene uncertain. V dropped 11 bases and J dropped 4 bases, with 9 bases sitting between them. This CDR3 region has 11 residues. From germline, CDR1 is LNHDA and CDR2 SQIVND (reference sequence). The CDR3 is CALGDYNEQFF. CDR3 nucleotide sequence: TGTGCCCTTGGGGATTACAATGAGCAGTTCTTC. The full variable domain, its missing parts supplied by reference TRBV19 and TRBJ2-1, is DGGITQSPKYLFRKEGQNVTLSCEQNLNHDAMYWYRQDPGQGLRLIYYSQIVNDFQKGDIAEGYSVSREKKESFPLTVTSAQKNPTAFYLCALGDYNEQFFGPGTRLTVL.

Many counts were recorded for this clonotype. This sequence joins TRBV29-1 and TRBJ2-3; maybe TRBD2 (6 bases). CDR3 length: 14 amino acids. Deletions cut 6 bases from V and 2 bases from J, with 15 bases between. CDR1 is SQVTM and CDR2 is ANQGSEA in the germline V gene. The CDR3, as DNA: TGCAGCGTGGCCCTCGCGGGGAACACAGATACGCAGTATTTT. Its protein product is CSVALAGNTDTQYF.

There are many counts of this clonotype. J is TRBJ1-5 and V is TRBV7-2; 7 bases line up with TRBD1. Per the germline V gene, CDR1 is SGHTA and CDR2 is FQGNSA. This CDR3 contains 16 residues. V trimming: 5 bases; J trimming: 5 bases; junction bases outside the gene matches: 12. CDR3: CASSQGSNRGYQPQHF. DNA of the CDR3: TGTGCCAGCAGCCAAGGATCCAACAGGGGATATCAGCCCCAGCATTTT.

This chain links TRBV4-1 with TRBJ1-5; 10 bases line up with TRBD1. The CDR3 length is 15 residues. V lost 4 bases, J lost 5 bases, and 5 bases stayed unmatched. Germline V gene sequence: CDR1 MGHRA, CDR2 YSYEKL. The CDR3 here is CASSPGTGAHQPQHF. The CDR3, as DNA: TGCGCCAGCAGCCCCGGGACAGGGGCTCATCAGCCCCAGCATTTT.

This clonotype was seen just once. The J gene is TRBJ2-1, the V gene TRBV6-1; 7 bases align to TRBD1. Germline V gives CDR1 MNHNS, CDR2 SASEGT. The CDR3 extends over 14 amino acids. J was trimmed by 7 bases and V by 1 base; bases with no gene match: 4. CDR3 sequence: CASSEVVRGNEQFF. The DNA for the CDR3 is TGTGCCAGCAGTGAAGTGGTCAGGGGGAATGAGCAGTTCTTC.

This clonotype has ten or more counts. This rearrangement joins TRBV7-9 to TRBJ2-1; TRBD2 matches at 11 bases. The CDR3 is 17 residues long. V was clipped by 5 bases and J by 4 bases; unmatched bases: 10. CDR1 and CDR2 from the germline V gene are SEHNR and FQNEAQ (reference sequence). Written as DNA, the CDR3 is TGTGCCAGCAGCCCAGAGACTAGCGGGACCCTATACAATGAGCAGTTCTTC. Protein sequence: CASSPETSGTLYNEQFF.

This clonotype was recorded at least ten times. The chain uses TRBV11-2 and TRBJ2-2; D gene unclear. The CDR3 covers 12 residues. Germline lookup yields CDR1 SGHAT and CDR2 FQNNGV. With 5 bases removed from V and 6 bases from J, the gap between germline ends came to 7 bases. The CDR3 DNA sequence: TGTGCCAGCAGCACCTTTTCCGGGGAGCTGTTTTTT. Protein sequence: CASSTFSGELFF.

In this sample, this clonotype turned up a few times. The rearrangement joins TRBV7-2 to TRBJ2-1, with unresolved D. Germline V gene data show CDR1 as SGHTA and CDR2 as FQGNSA. This CDR3 is built from 11 residues. Trimming left V 5 bases short and J 9 bases short, with 8 bases between. The CDR3: CASSRKVEQFF. CDR3 in DNA: TGTGCCAGCAGCCGTAAGGTTGAGCAGTTCTTC.

With respect to this clonotype: This may stem from a read error, because a much larger clone lies one nucleotide away. The CDR3 end shows no conserved phenylalanine or tryptophan, and so a read error is likely. The chain links TRBV30 to TRBJ1-2; D ambiguous. The germline V gene encodes CDR1 GTSNPN and CDR2 SVGIG (reference sequence). V dropped 8 bases and J dropped 6 bases, with 16 bases sitting between them. The length of the CDR3 is 12 residues. The CDR3 here is CAHRPTADGYTL. In DNA form, the CDR3 reads TGTGCCCATCGGCCGACGGCGGATGGCTACACCCTC.

This clonotype was seen repeatedly, ten times or more. The rearrangement joins TRBV28 to TRBJ1-5; D ambiguous. V lost 7 bases, J lost 4 bases, and 11 bases lay in between. CDR1 MDHEN and CDR2 SYDVKM come from the germline V gene. This CDR3 has 13 amino acids. The CDR3 region is CASTWVENQPQHF. CDR3 sequence (DNA): TGTGCCAGCACGTGGGTAGAAAATCAGCCCCAGCATTTT. Filled out from reference TRBV28 and TRBJ1-5, the complete variable domain reads DVKVTQSSRYLVKRTGEKVFLECVQDMDHENMFWYRQDPGLGLRLIYFSYDVKMKEKGDIPEGYSVSREKKERFSLILESASTNQTSMYLCASTWVENQPQHFGDGTRLSIL.

Points on this clonotype: One base away lies a much larger clone, so this may be a sequencing read error. Given the absence of the conserved phenylalanine or tryptophan at the CDR3 end, a read error is likely. J is TRBJ2-3 and V is TRBV20-1; D is uncertain. Trimming shortened V by 1 base and J by 6 bases, and 5 bases separated the two germline ends. Per germline, CDR1 DFQATT and CDR2 SNEGSKA (reference sequence). The CDR3 totals 11 residues. In nucleotides, the CDR3 is TGCAGTGCTAGAGTTTTGGATACGCAGTATTCT. Protein: CSARVLDTQYS.

Many counts were recorded for this clonotype. The rearrangement joins TRBV29-1 to TRBJ2-2, with a tentative D call TRBD2 (6 bases). The V end lost 2 bases, the J end lost 7 bases, and 11 bases lay between the germline ends. The CDR3 spans 13 residues. Germline CDR1 reads SQVTM; CDR2 reads ANQGSEA. CDR3 residues: CSVERGGGGELFF. In nucleotides, the CDR3 is TGCAGCGTTGAACGGGGAGGCGGCGGGGAGCTGTTTTTT.

This clonotype has a count of ten or more. This chain joins TRBV5-1 and TRBJ2-5; D perhaps matches TRBD2 (6 bases). This CDR3 is 15 amino acids long. V gave up 4 bases and J gave up 4 bases, with 17 bases separating them. Germline assignment: CDR1 SGHRS and CDR2 YFSETQ. CDR3 loop: CASSPLASAGETQYF. The CDR3 nucleotides are TGCGCCAGCAGCCCCCTAGCTAGCGCAGGAGAGACCCAGTACTTC. Together with reference TRBV5-1 and TRBJ2-5, the CDR3 gives the full variable domain: KAGVTQTPRYLIKTRGQQVTLSCSPISGHRSVSWYQQTPGQGLQFLFEYFSETQRNKGNFPGRFSGRQFSNSRSEMNVSTLELGDSALYLCASSPLASAGETQYFGPGTRLLVL.

The chain joins TRBV7-9 to TRBJ1-1; a weak D match, TRBD1 (5 bases). Germline V gene lookup returns CDR1 SEHNR and CDR2 FQNEAQ (reference sequence). V was pared by 5 bases and J by 7 bases, with 11 bases between. The CDR3 spans 12 residues. This CDR3 is CASSKDRVEAFF. The CDR3 DNA reads as TGTGCCAGCAGCAAAGACAGAGTTGAAGCTTTCTTT. Variable domain in full (rest from reference TRBV7-9 and TRBJ1-1): DTGVSQNPRHKITKRGQNVTFRCDPISEHNRLYWYRQTLGQGPEFLTYFQNEAQLEKSRLLSDRFSAERPKGSFSTLEIQRTEQGDSAMYLCASSKDRVEAFFGQGTRLTVV.

This clonotype was seen many times. The chain employs TRBV5-1 and TRBJ2-1, with 9 bases lining up with TRBD2. J gave up 9 bases and V 4 bases, and 11 bases lay outside the gene matches. This CDR3 comprises 15 residues. The germline V gene has CDR1 SGHRS and CDR2 YFSETQ. The CDR3 region has the DNA TGCGCCAGCAGCCCCGGGACTAGCCTTACGGGTGAGCAGTTCTTC. This encodes CASSPGTSLTGEQFF.

This clonotype was counted ten times or more. J is TRBJ2-2 and V is TRBV5-1; 11 bases fit TRBD1. Germline values: CDR1 SGHRS, CDR2 YFSETQ. The CDR3 totals 16 residues. The V segment lost 4 bases and the J segment 7 bases; nucleotides outside the gene matches: 9. The CDR3 sequence is CASSVRTGGAIGELFF. The CDR3 DNA is TGCGCCAGCAGCGTCCGGACAGGGGGCGCGATCGGGGAGCTGTTTTTT.

V gene TRBV7-9 combines with J gene TRBJ2-1; maybe TRBD2 (6 bases). Trimming left V 4 bases short and J 4 bases short, with 11 bases between. The CDR3 is 14 amino acids. Germline CDR1 reads SEHNR; CDR2 reads FQNEAQ (reference sequence). CDR3 in amino acids: CASSSLGGYNEQFF. CDR3 nucleotides: TGTGCCAGCAGCTCACTGGGAGGATACAATGAGCAGTTCTTC.

This clonotype was picked up many times. The V call is TRBV5-1, the J call TRBJ2-5; 8 bases agree with TRBD2. The CDR3 is made up of 15 amino acids. The germline CDR1 and CDR2 sequences are SGHRS and YFSETQ. Trimming cost V 2 bases and J 1 base; bases outside gene matches: 4. The CDR3 spells CASSLTSGSQETQYF. CDR3 sequence (DNA): TGCGCCAGCAGCTTAACTAGCGGTAGCCAAGAGACCCAGTACTTC.

There are a few counts of this clonotype. This sequence may be a read error, since a much larger clone differs from it by one base. V is TRBV7-3 and J is TRBJ2-1; the match to TRBD1 covers 7 bases. V gave up 5 bases and J gave up 10 bases; unmatched junction bases: 8. This CDR3 region has 13 residues. Germline V CDR1 and CDR2: SGHTA, FQGTGA. This chain's CDR3 is CASSRTGPGEQFF. The CDR3 bases are TGTGCCAGCAGCCGGACAGGTCCGGGGGAGCAGTTCTTC.

The V call is TRBV6-5, the J call TRBJ1-5; 7 bases are shared with TRBD1. Trimming at V came to 8 bases and at J to 0 bases, leaving 13 bases not matched to a gene. The CDR3 runs 17 residues. CDR1 MNHEY and CDR2 SVGAGI come from the germline V gene. The CDR3 DNA reads as TGTGCCAGCGGCCCCGGGACAGAAAACTATAGCAATCAGCCCCAGCATTTT. Protein product: CASGPGTENYSNQPQHF.

This chain uses TRBV6-6 with TRBJ2-6; the D is unclear. Germline CDR1 MNHNY, CDR2 SVGAGI (reference sequence). V lost 7 bases and J lost 3, with 7 bases in between. This CDR3 spans 13 amino acids. Here the CDR3 reads CASTASGANVLTF. CDR3 nucleotides: TGTGCCAGCACCGCAAGTGGGGCCAACGTCCTGACTTTC.

This clonotype was seen more than once but under ten times. The genes are TRBV24-1 and TRBJ2-5; D perhaps matches TRBD2 (5 bases). CDR1 is KGHDR and CDR2 is SFDVKD in the germline V gene. The CDR3 consists of 17 residues. Trimming shortened V by 3 bases and J by 2 bases, and 18 bases separated the two germline ends. DNA of the CDR3: TGTGCCACCAGTGATCCCTCGGGAAGGCTCGATCAAGAGACCCAGTACTTC. This codes for CATSDPSGRLDQETQYF.

This chain joins TRBV4-2 and TRBJ2-5; no reliable D call. The CDR3 is 14 residues long. Trimming shortened V by 0 bases and J by 5 bases, and 10 bases separated the two germline ends. Germline CDR1 reads LGHNA; CDR2 reads YNFKEQ. CDR3 residues: CASSQDMGSETQYF. The CDR3 nucleotides read TGTGCCAGCAGCCAAGATATGGGATCGGAGACCCAGTACTTC.

This sequence joins TRBV28 and TRBJ2-3, with D possibly being TRBD1 (6 bases). Germline V CDR1 and CDR2: MDHEN, SYDVKM. This CDR3 spans 15 amino acids. Trimming removed 5 bases from V and 3 bases from J, with 15 bases in between. CDR3 in DNA: TGTGCCAGCAGTGTACAGGGTTTGGGAACAGATACGCAGTATTTT. Translating gives CASSVQGLGTDTQYF.

There are many counts of this clonotype. The chain uses TRBV11-3 and TRBJ2-3, with D perhaps matching TRBD2 (5 bases). This CDR3 is built from 13 residues. The germline CDR1 and CDR2 sequences are SGHNT and YENEEA. V was pared by 1 base and J by 5 bases, with 7 bases between. The CDR3 spells CASSLVRGDTQYF. For the CDR3, the DNA is TGTGCCAGCAGCTTAGTTCGGGGAGATACGCAGTATTTT.

This clonotype was recorded many times. The V call is TRBV11-2, the J call TRBJ1-1, with 7 bases lining up with TRBD1. The V gene's germline CDR1 is SGHAT and CDR2 FQNNGV. CDR3 length: 14 amino acids. Trimming removed 6 bases from V and 4 bases from J; junction bases left unmatched: 8. For the CDR3, the DNA is TGTGCCAGCAGGGACGGGGCAGGGGGCACTGAAGCTTTCTTT. The encoded protein is CASRDGAGGTEAFF.

This clonotype has at least ten counts. This chain links TRBV20-1 with TRBJ2-1; D possibly corresponds to TRBD1 (6 bases). V was trimmed by 0 bases and J by 5 bases, leaving 14 bases between them. CDR1 is DFQATT, CDR2 SNEGSKA, per germline (reference sequence). CDR3 length: 15 amino acids. The CDR3 reads CSARDGQLLNNEQFF. The CDR3 bases are TGCAGTGCTAGAGATGGACAGCTCCTCAACAATGAGCAGTTCTTC.

Comments on this clonotype: This likely traces to a read error, being one base from a far larger clone. The V and J genes are TRBV11-2 and TRBJ2-3; D might be TRBD1 (5 bases). V was pared by 9 bases and J by 0 bases, with 19 bases between. Per germline, CDR1 SGHAT and CDR2 FQNNGV. The CDR3 consists of 16 residues. The DNA for the CDR3 is TGTGCCAGGAGCCCAGACAGCTCCCGGAGCACAGATACGCAGTATTTT. As protein: CARSPDSSRSTDTQYF.